This T cell receptor (beta chain) was documented in a study of blood T cell repertoires in COVID-19. Generated by immunoSEQ multiplex PCR, the TCRdb table keeps only in-frame clones and is missing some. Of over 150,000 clones in the sample, roughly 82% were seen once. The V and J ends lost 10 bases and 5 bases respectively, with 17 bases between them. The CDR3 runs to 13 residues. Cohorts were assigned according to the clinical history that participants reported. Two negative PCRs, clearance, or symptom resolution had been documented for recovered Cohort 3 donors. The chain uses TRBV12-3 or TRBV12-4 and TRBJ1-2, with TRBD1 as a possible D gene (5 bases). Sequenced sample: PBMCs or T cells enriched from blood (not recorded which). This receptor was taken from a man aged 35 to 55 who had recovered from COVID-19. As DNA, the CDR3 is TGTGCCACACGCAACGGAGGGGATTATGGCTACACCTTC. Protein sequence: CATRNGGDYGYTF.